The 21 T cell receptor beta chains reported below all come from one sample, sequenced in a study of blood T cell repertoires in COVID-19. TCRdb keeps only in-frame clones here, not all; method: immunoSEQ multiplex PCR. The top ten hold 1.5% to 2% of the sample, which has 200,000 to 250,000 clones, 70% to 90% seen once. The source material was PBMCs or T cells enriched from blood (not recorded which). The receptors shown here come from a woman aged 45-59 years who had recovered from COVID-19.

This chain uses TRBV2 with TRBJ1-4; TRBD1 is a possible D gene (6 bases). The CDR3 loop spans 14 amino acids. The germline V and J ends were trimmed by 7 bases and 7 bases, with 16 bases remaining between them. Germline CDR1 SNHLY, CDR2 FYNNEI. CDR3 sequence: CASTDQGISEKLFF. The CDR3 coding sequence is TGTGCCAGCACTGATCAGGGGATTAGTGAAAAACTGTTTTTT.

This chain uses TRBV29-1 with TRBJ1-1; D remains unclear. The CDR3 totals 12 residues. The ends were cut back, 7 bases at V and 3 bases at J, with 12 bases in the middle. Germline CDR1 reads SQVTM; CDR2 reads ANQGSEA. The chain's CDR3 is CSGLRGDTEAFF. CDR3 in DNA: TGCAGCGGTTTACGGGGAGACACTGAAGCTTTCTTT. Drawing the rest from reference TRBV29-1 and TRBJ1-1, the complete variable domain is SAVISQKPSRDICQRGTSLTIQCQVDSQVTMMFWYRQQPGQSLTLIATANQGSEATYESGFVIDKFPISRPNLTFSTLTVSNMSPEDSSIYLCSGLRGDTEAFFGQGTRLTVV.

The CDR3 region is CASSLREGLEQYF. CDR3 DNA sequence: TGTGCCAGCAGCTTACGGGAGGGACTGGAGCAGTACTTC. This chain joins TRBV7-6 and TRBJ2-7, with 8 bases fitting TRBD2. The CDR3 runs to 13 residues. V gave up 2 bases and J gave up 7 bases; unmatched junction bases: 4. Germline V gene lookup returns CDR1 SGHVS and CDR2 FNYEAQ.

CDR3 loop: CASSQVSQGGSPLHF. The CDR3 DNA is TGTGCCAGCAGCCAAGTAAGCCAGGGGGGTTCACCCCTCCACTTT. The V and J genes are TRBV3-1 (or the pseudogene TRBV3-2) and TRBJ1-6, with 7 bases matching TRBD1. Germline-derived CDR1 and CDR2 are LGHDT and YNNKEL (reference sequence). The length of the CDR3 is 15 residues. The ends lost 1 base at V and 9 bases at J; junction bases unmatched: 6.

In nucleotides, the CDR3 is TGCGCCAGCACTACCCCATCCGGGTCCCAAGAGACCCAGTACTTC. Protein: CASTTPSGSQETQYF. The chain couples TRBV5-1 to TRBJ2-5; D gene unclear. The CDR3 covers 15 residues. V lost 6 bases, J lost 1 base, and 16 bases lay in between. CDR1 and CDR2 (germline): SGHRS, YFSETQ.

The count of this clone is one. The chain carries TRBV4-2 and TRBJ2-7, with 10 nucleotides matching TRBD2. V trimming: 6 bases; J trimming: 1 base; junction bases outside the gene matches: 9. This CDR3 has 16 residues. CDR1 LGHNA and CDR2 YNFKEQ come from the germline V gene. The CDR3 DNA sequence: TGTGCCAGCAGACTTGCTAGCGGGAGTTCGTCCTACGAGCAGTACTTC. This translates into CASRLASGSSSYEQYF.

This clone showed up just once. For the CDR3, the DNA is TGCGCCAGCAGGACCTGGACAGGGGTTCGTAACACTGAAGCTTTCTTT. Its protein product is CASRTWTGVRNTEAFF. The chain combines TRBV4-1 with TRBJ1-1; 9 bases agree with TRBD1. Germline assignment: CDR1 MGHRA and CDR2 YSYEKL. J gave up 2 bases and V 6 bases, and 10 bases lay outside the gene matches. CDR3 length: 16 amino acids.

This chain uses TRBV28 with TRBJ2-7; the match to TRBD1 covers 8 bases. Germline trimming cut 6 bases from V and 2 bases from J; bases unmatched to any gene: 6. The CDR3 extends over 14 amino acids. Per the germline V gene, CDR1 is MDHEN and CDR2 is SYDVKM. The CDR3 is CASSKDREAYEQYF. CDR3 coding DNA: TGTGCCAGCAGCAAGGACAGGGAAGCCTACGAGCAGTACTTC.

The V call is TRBV14, the J call TRBJ2-3, with D tentatively TRBD2 (6 bases). Germline CDR1 reads SGHDN; CDR2 reads FVKESK. V lost 2 bases, J lost 7 bases, and 16 bases lay in between. This CDR3 region has 15 residues. The CDR3: CASSQRGMATHTQYF. The CDR3 nucleotides are TGTGCCAGCAGCCAACGCGGGATGGCCACTCATACGCAGTATTTT.

This sequence joins TRBV5-1 and TRBJ1-1; no reliable D call. The CDR3 is made up of 16 amino acids. Looked up from germline, CDR1 is SGHRS and CDR2 is YFSETQ. V lost 0 bases and J 1 base, leaving 13 bases between the germline ends. The CDR3 bases are TGCGCCAGCAGCTTGGCCGTCCCTTTAGCGAACACTGAAGCTTTCTTT. It yields the protein CASSLAVPLANTEAFF.

The J gene is TRBJ1-2, the V gene TRBV7-2; 8 bases fit TRBD1. The germline gives CDR1 SGHTA, CDR2 FQGNSA. J gave up 8 bases and V 1 base, and 9 bases lay outside the gene matches. CDR3 size: 15 residues. The CDR3 DNA follows: TGTGCCAGCAGCTTAGAAACAGGGGGTAGACGGGGCTACACCTTC. As protein: CASSLETGGRRGYTF.

The gene calls are TRBV27 and TRBJ2-3; D gene unclear. Trimming stripped 4 bases from V and 5 bases from J, with 10 bases between. The CDR3 consists of 13 residues. The germline CDR1 and CDR2 sequences are MNHEY and SMNVEV (reference sequence). CDR3 protein: CASSWRLLDTQYF. The CDR3 DNA follows: TGTGCCAGCAGTTGGAGATTGTTAGATACGCAGTATTTT.

This chain links TRBV10-3 with TRBJ1-5, with unresolved D. V dropped 2 bases and J dropped 2 bases, with 7 bases sitting between them. CDR1 is ENHRY, CDR2 SYGVKD, per germline. The CDR3 sequence is 14 residues long. The CDR3 reads CAISENVGNQPQHF. The CDR3, as DNA: TGTGCCATCAGTGAGAATGTAGGCAATCAGCCCCAGCATTTT.

V and J are TRBV10-3 and TRBJ2-7; 8 nucleotides line up with TRBD2. After removal of 6 bases from V and 0 bases from J, the junction contained 7 bases not matched to a gene. The germline CDR1 and CDR2 sequences are ENHRY and SYGVKD. The CDR3 extends over 15 amino acids. The CDR3 DNA reads TGTGCCATCAGGCCGGGACTAGGAAGCTCCTACGAGCAGTACTTC. Its translation is CAIRPGLGSSYEQYF.

This clone was observed a single time. The chain links TRBV7-9 to TRBJ1-4, with D possibly being TRBD1 (6 bases). The V end lost 1 base, the J end lost 7 bases, and 13 bases lay between the germline ends. The CDR3 length is 15 residues. The V gene's germline CDR1 is SEHNR and CDR2 FQNEAQ (reference sequence). The CDR3 DNA reads TGTGCCAGCAGCTTAGGATCAGGGGTATCTGAAAAACTGTTTTTT. Its protein is CASSLGSGVSEKLFF.

The rearrangement joins TRBV5-6 to TRBJ2-3; D call uncertain. The CDR3 runs to 15 residues. The germline V gene has CDR1 SGHDT and CDR2 YYEEEE. Trimming shortened V by 1 base and J by 7 bases, and 16 bases separated the two germline ends. This chain's CDR3 is CASSLSFGATNTQYF. The CDR3 DNA reads as TGTGCCAGCAGCTTGTCTTTCGGAGCGACGAATACGCAGTATTTT.

Turning to this clone: Other DNA sequences in this sample translate to the same CDR3. This rearrangement joins TRBV28 to TRBJ1-6; no definite D call. V lost 6 bases and J lost 7, with 13 bases in between. This CDR3 comprises 14 residues. Germline V gives CDR1 MDHEN, CDR2 SYDVKM. CDR3 region: CASRTDRGNSPLHF. Written as DNA, the CDR3 is TGTGCCAGCAGGACGGACCGGGGAAATTCACCCCTCCACTTT.

The chain recombines TRBV3-1 (or the pseudogene TRBV3-2) with TRBJ1-2, with 8 positions matching TRBD1. The CDR3 runs 15 residues. V dropped 3 bases and J dropped 8; count of bases not matched to a gene: 11. Germline V gene sequence: CDR1 LGHDT, CDR2 YNNKEL (reference sequence). The DNA of the CDR3 is TGTGCCAGCAGCCACCGGGACAGGCCCAACGGGGGCTACACCTTC. As protein: CASSHRDRPNGGYTF.

The chain combines TRBV30 with TRBJ2-7, with 12 positions matching TRBD2. The CDR3 runs to 15 residues. Germline CDR1 is GTSNPN and CDR2 is SVGIG (reference sequence). The junction had 7 bases not matched to a gene; V was cut back by 1 base and J by 6 bases. CDR3 loop: CAWSATSGSVSEQYF. CDR3 in DNA: TGTGCCTGGAGTGCGACTAGCGGGAGCGTCAGCGAGCAGTACTTC.

The chain recombines TRBV27 with TRBJ1-5; 7 bases match TRBD1. In germline, CDR1 is MNHEY, CDR2 SMNVEV (reference sequence). The ends lost 5 bases at V and 3 bases at J; junction bases unmatched: 4. There are 14 residues in the CDR3. CDR3 bases: TGTGCCAGCAGTCTCGACAGGGCCAATCAGCCCCAGCATTTT. Translating gives CASSLDRANQPQHF.

The chain has TRBV12-3 or TRBV12-4 and TRBJ2-7; TRBD1 is a possible D gene (5 bases). CDR3 length equals 13 residues. Trimming pared 2 bases from V and 3 bases from J, leaving 8 bases between. The CDR3 here is CASSLQGSYEQYF. CDR3 sequence (DNA): TGTGCCAGCAGTTTACAGGGTAGCTACGAGCAGTACTTC.